This T cell receptor beta chain was sequenced in a study of T cell repertoires in cytomegalovirus infection. Looking at the study overall: CMV infection and matching HLA type were both indicated by public TCR beta signatures.

This CDR3 has 17 amino acids. Trimming took 0 bases from V and 1 from J; bases not matched to a gene: 4. Germline loops: CDR1 MGHRA, CDR2 YSYEKL. General study points: It was HLA-C-restricted CMV-specific TCR beta clonotypes that dominated the response ex vivo.

In this sample, this clonotype turned up many times. Its matching antigen is unknown. In TCRdb, the reads were re-called with MiXCR into one record per CDR3 protein. The table lists 450,000 to 550,000 distinct CDR3 sequences, about 15% of them singletons. The clonotype was recovered from a human donor in good health (CMV status not recorded). Some clones in this sample may be carry-over from other donors' samples. The chain carries TRBV4-1 and TRBJ1-5, with 9 bases identical to TRBD1. The sequencing sample was made of CD8+ T cells from PBMCs. The CDR3 spells CASSQDPGQGSNQPQHF. The CDR3, as DNA: TGCGCCAGCAGCCAAGATCCGGGACAGGGCAGCAATCAGCCCCAGCATTTT.